The 26 T cell receptor beta chains listed next were all sequenced from one sample in a study of control samples from healthy donors and cancer patients. Clones were sequenced by immunoSEQ multiplex PCR, and TCRdb holds only the in-frame ones, with some missing. Counted here are approximately 140,000 clones, 89% occurring once; the ten biggest clones make up approximately 8%. The specimen was PBMCs. The receptor source for this set is a man aged 45 to 65 with head and neck cancer.

The chain has TRBV6-6 and TRBJ2-7; D remains ambiguous. The germline V and J ends were trimmed by 4 bases and 1 base, with 14 bases remaining between them. The CDR3 runs to 15 residues. Germline loops: CDR1 MNHNY, CDR2 SVGAGI (reference sequence). CDR3 loop: CASSWAIPSSYEQYF. The CDR3 DNA reads TGTGCCAGCAGTTGGGCTATCCCGTCATCCTACGAGCAGTACTTC.

This chain uses TRBV5-1 with TRBJ2-5; D remains ambiguous. The CDR3 has 13 residues. Germline CDR1 is SGHRS and CDR2 is YFSETQ. The ends were cut back, 5 bases at V and 2 bases at J, with 10 bases in the middle. CDR3 coding DNA: TGCGCCAGCAGTCCTACGGTTCAAGAGACCCAGTACTTC. Protein sequence: CASSPTVQETQYF.

The chain carries TRBV2 and TRBJ1-3, with unresolved D. This CDR3 has 16 residues. V was trimmed by 4 bases and J by 2 bases, leaving 15 bases between them. Germline CDR1 reads SNHLY; CDR2 reads FYNNEI. The CDR3 region has the DNA TGTGCCAGCAGTGTACGTCAGCCAGGCACTGGAAACACCATATATTTT. This codes for CASSVRQPGTGNTIYF.

The gene calls are TRBV15 and TRBJ1-1; a weak D match, TRBD1 (6 bases). Germline assignment: CDR1 LNHNV and CDR2 YYDKDF (reference sequence). Trimming removed 1 base at V and 1 base at J, with 10 bases between. The CDR3 runs to 15 residues. This CDR3 is CATSRAGAANTEAFF. Written as DNA, the CDR3 is TGTGCCACCAGCAGAGCAGGGGCGGCGAACACTGAAGCTTTCTTT.

V and J are TRBV3-1 (or the pseudogene TRBV3-2) and TRBJ2-2, with no clear D. V was shortened by 0 bases and J by 4 bases, with 9 bases between the two germline ends. The CDR3 is 15 amino acids. Germline V CDR1 and CDR2: LGHDT, YNNKEL (reference sequence). The CDR3 nucleotides are TGTGCCAGCAGCCAAGATTATGGGGTCACCGGGGAGCTGTTTTTT. It specifies CASSQDYGVTGELFF.

J is TRBJ2-7 and V is TRBV29-1; D is undetermined. The CDR3 is made up of 13 amino acids. Germline V gene sequence: CDR1 SQVTM, CDR2 ANQGSEA. The ends were cut back, 2 bases at V and 0 bases at J, with 8 bases in the middle. CDR3 sequence (DNA): TGCAGCGTTGAATCGGGCGGCTCCTACGAGCAGTACTTC. As protein: CSVESGGSYEQYF.

V is TRBV11-2 and J is TRBJ2-7; D perhaps matches TRBD1 (5 bases). The germline V and J ends were trimmed by 0 bases and 2 bases, with 11 bases remaining between them. Germline CDR1 SGHAT, CDR2 FQNNGV. CDR3 length: 15 amino acids. CDR3 bases: TGTGCCAGCAGCTTAGAATATGACAGCACCTACGAGCAGTACTTC. Amino acid sequence: CASSLEYDSTYEQYF.

The chain uses TRBV5-8 and TRBJ2-7, with D possibly TRBD2 on 5 matching bases. V lost 1 base and J 2 bases, leaving 13 bases between the germline ends. Germline V gene data show CDR1 as SGHTS and CDR2 as YDEGEE. The CDR3 covers 15 residues. The DNA for the CDR3 is TGTGCCAGCAGCTTGAGTTGGGCGGGTGCCTACGAGCAGTACTTC. Translating it yields CASSLSWAGAYEQYF.

The V call is TRBV7-6, the J call TRBJ2-7, with D unclear. The V and J ends lost 1 base and 2 bases respectively, with 15 bases between them. This CDR3 is 16 amino acids long. Germline V lookup: CDR1 SGHVS, CDR2 FNYEAQ. The CDR3 loop is CASSLEDGGYTYEQYF. CDR3 nucleotide sequence: TGTGCCAGCAGCTTAGAAGATGGCGGTTATACCTACGAGCAGTACTTC.

This clone was recorded a few times. This chain's CDR3 is CASMPQGTNTEAFF. In DNA form, the CDR3 reads TGTGCCAGCATGCCACAGGGAACGAACACTGAAGCTTTCTTT. The V call is TRBV7-2, the J call TRBJ1-1; TRBD1 is a possible D gene (6 bases). This CDR3 is built from 14 residues. Trimming removed 7 bases at V and 1 base at J, with 13 bases between. Germline lookup yields CDR1 SGHTA and CDR2 FQGNSA.

The CDR3 bases are TGCGCCAGCAGCCCCAGCGAGGGAAGCTCCTACGAGCAGTACTTC. Translated: CASSPSEGSSYEQYF. This chain uses TRBV10-1 with TRBJ2-7; a weak D match, TRBD2 (5 bases). From germline, CDR1 is WNHNN and CDR2 SYGVQD (reference sequence). Trimming cost V 6 bases and J 0 bases, with 15 bases left between them. This CDR3 is 15 amino acids long.

This chain links TRBV27 with TRBJ2-2; D is possibly TRBD1 (6 bases). In germline, CDR1 is MNHEY, CDR2 SMNVEV (reference sequence). CDR3 length: 16 amino acids. Trimming left V 2 bases short and J 6 bases short, with 16 bases between. CDR3 in DNA: TGTGCCAGCAGTTTACGACAGGCGCCAGGCGCCGGGGAGCTGTTTTTT. Its translation is CASSLRQAPGAGELFF.

This clone has only a few counts. This chain connects TRBV19 to TRBJ1-2, with TRBD1 matching over 9 bases. V gave up 6 bases and J gave up 7 bases; unmatched junction bases: 9. CDR1 and CDR2 from the germline V gene are LNHDA and SQIVND (reference sequence). The CDR3 has 14 amino acids. CDR3 in DNA: TGTGCCAGTAGGCGGACAGGGGTAGGTGGTGGCTACACCTTC. Translation gives CASRRTGVGGGYTF.

V usage is TRBV5-1 and J usage is TRBJ2-3; 7 bases are a match to TRBD2. The V and J ends lost 4 bases and 2 bases, in that order; junction bases with no gene match: 4. The CDR3 sequence is 14 residues long. Per germline, CDR1 SGHRS and CDR2 YFSETQ. CDR3 nucleotide sequence: TGCGCCAGCAGCGGGGGGGAGGTCACAGATACGCAGTATTTT. Amino acid sequence: CASSGGEVTDTQYF.

For the CDR3, the DNA is TGTGCCAGCAGCAGTAGCGGGGGGGATTACGAGCAGTACTTC. As protein: CASSSSGGDYEQYF. The chain has TRBV7-9 and TRBJ2-7; 11 nucleotides line up with TRBD2. Germline V gene sequence: CDR1 SEHNR, CDR2 FQNEAQ (reference sequence). V lost 5 bases to trimming and J lost 4 bases; unmatched junction nucleotides: 4. CDR3 length: 14 amino acids.

The J gene is TRBJ1-2, the V gene TRBV11-2, with D perhaps matching TRBD1 (5 bases). V was cut by 2 bases and J by 5 bases, with 21 bases left in between. CDR3 length: 17 amino acids. Germline-derived CDR1 and CDR2 are SGHAT and FQNNGV. CDR3 DNA: TGTGCCAGCAGCTTACCGGGGGGGGATCCAACCGTGTATGGCTACACCTTC. It codes for CASSLPGGDPTVYGYTF.

V and J are TRBV3-1 (or the pseudogene TRBV3-2) and TRBJ1-1; D is unresolved. CDR1 is LGHDT and CDR2 is YNNKEL in the germline V gene (reference sequence). The V gene lost 2 bases and the J gene lost 4 bases, with 11 bases spanning the gap. The CDR3 has 14 amino acids. The CDR3: CASSQQDRVTEAFF. The DNA for the CDR3 is TGTGCCAGCAGCCAACAGGACCGGGTCACTGAAGCTTTCTTT.

The CDR3, as DNA: TGTGCCAGCAGCGTAGGTGAGGGGGAGACCCAGTACTTC. Protein sequence: CASSVGEGETQYF. This rearrangement joins TRBV9 to TRBJ2-5; D could derive from TRBD1 or TRBD2 (5 bases each). This CDR3 is built from 13 residues. Germline values: CDR1 SGDLS, CDR2 YYNGEE. V was cut by 0 bases and J by 5 bases, with 8 bases left in between.

The chain recombines TRBV29-1 with TRBJ2-5; 7 nucleotides line up with TRBD1. The V gene's germline CDR1 is SQVTM and CDR2 ANQGSEA. The CDR3 runs to 12 residues. With V trimmed by 8 bases and J by 3 bases, 6 bases remained unmatched. CDR3 nucleotide sequence: TGCAGCACACCGGGACAGAAAGAGACCCAGTACTTC. Its protein is CSTPGQKETQYF.

This clone was seen a single time. J is TRBJ2-3 and V is TRBV24-1; no clear D. The germline V gene has CDR1 KGHDR and CDR2 SFDVKD. V was clipped by 0 bases and J by 0 bases, with 9 bases between them. This CDR3 region has 16 residues. The CDR3 DNA follows: TGTGCCACCAGTGATTTGAAGTTCGCTAGCACAGATACGCAGTATTTT. It is translated as CATSDLKFASTDTQYF.

The V gene is TRBV7-2, the J gene TRBJ2-1; 8 positions agree with TRBD2. This CDR3 is built from 17 residues. In germline, CDR1 is SGHTA, CDR2 FQGNSA. Unmatched junction bases numbered 12, after V lost 1 base and J lost 7 bases. The CDR3 nucleotides read TGTGCCAGCAGCTTAGGGGATGGGACTAGGGTTAGGAATGAGCAGTTCTTC. This codes for CASSLGDGTRVRNEQFF. The whole variable domain, filled in from reference TRBV7-2 and TRBJ2-1, reads GAGVSQSPSNKVTEKGKDVELRCDPISGHTALYWYRQSLGQGLEFLIYFQGNSAPDKSGLPSDRFSAERTGGSVSTLTIQRTQQEDSAVYLCASSLGDGTRVRNEQFFGPGTRLTVL.

The CDR3 region is CAWSFRGAAKNIQYF. CDR3 DNA sequence: TGTGCCTGGAGTTTTCGGGGGGCGGCCAAAAACATTCAGTACTTC. The chain employs TRBV30 and TRBJ2-4; D is possibly TRBD2 (7 bases). Trimming removed 2 bases from V and 1 base from J, with 12 bases in between. This CDR3 contains 15 residues. Germline loops: CDR1 GTSNPN, CDR2 SVGIG (reference sequence).

This chain links TRBV7-6 with TRBJ2-7; 9 bases line up with TRBD1. Trimming removed 2 bases from V and 4 bases from J; junction bases left unmatched: 6. The CDR3 runs to 15 residues. Germline CDR1 is SGHVS and CDR2 is FNYEAQ. CDR3 residues: CASSLSSDRGYEQYF. The DNA for the CDR3 is TGTGCCAGCAGCTTAAGCTCGGACAGGGGTTACGAGCAGTACTTC. Full variable domain (rest looked up from reference TRBV7-6 and TRBJ2-7): GAGVSQSPRYKVTKRGQDVALRCDPISGHVSLYWYRQALGQGPEFLTYFNYEAQQDKSGLPNDRFSAERPEGSISTLTIQRTEQRDSAMYRCASSLSSDRGYEQYFGPGTRLTVT.

This rearrangement joins TRBV18 to TRBJ2-7; no clear D. The ends were cut back, 1 base at V and 5 bases at J, with 12 bases in the middle. This CDR3 contains 14 residues. Germline V CDR1 and CDR2: KGHSH, LQKENI. In DNA form, the CDR3 reads TGTGCCAGCTCACCACGTATTGGGAAAGACGAGCAGTACTTC. Amino acids: CASSPRIGKDEQYF.

CDR3 amino acids: CASSPSGQPQHF. For the CDR3, the DNA is TGTGCCAGCAGCCCAAGTGGACAGCCCCAGCATTTT. V is TRBV6-6 and J is TRBJ1-5, with D unclear. Trimming left V 6 bases short and J 7 bases short, with 10 bases between. The CDR3 extends over 12 amino acids. CDR1 and CDR2 (germline): MNHNY, SVGAGI (reference sequence).

CDR3 DNA sequence: TGTGCCAGCAGCCACGCGGGGGCCACTGAAGCTTTCTTT. Translating gives CASSHAGATEAFF. The chain recombines TRBV6-2 or TRBV6-3 with TRBJ1-1; possible D gene TRBD1, 6 bases. This CDR3 has 13 residues. V shed 6 bases and J shed 4 bases, with 12 bases lying between them. In germline, CDR1 is MNHEY, CDR2 SVGEGT.